This TCR beta chain was identified in a study of OX40 agonist ivuxolimab in advanced cancers. This table comes from immunoSEQ multiplex PCR, and its TCRdb copy is limited to in-frame clones, with some not included. The sample contains 35,000 to 40,000 clones, around 93% of which appear only once. Germline CDR1 is SGDLS and CDR2 is YYNGEE. The CDR3 runs 16 residues. V lost 3 bases and J lost 7; bases outside the gene matches: 11. Study outcomes and limitations: At doses 0.1 to 3.0 mg/kg, CD4+ and CD8+ clones expanded.

A remark on this clone: The antigen is not known.

The starting material was CD4+ or CD8+ T cells sorted from blood, obtained in a trial of the OX40 agonist ivuxolimab. The rearrangement uses TRBV9 and TRBJ2-1; 9 bases fit TRBD2. This clonotype was sampled from an adult with an advanced solid tumor such as melanoma, head and neck, liver or kidney cancer. CDR3 sequence (DNA): TGTGCCAGCAGCGGTTCTAGCGGGGAGGGCCTTAATGAGCAGTTCTTC. This codes for CASSGSSGEGLNEQFF.